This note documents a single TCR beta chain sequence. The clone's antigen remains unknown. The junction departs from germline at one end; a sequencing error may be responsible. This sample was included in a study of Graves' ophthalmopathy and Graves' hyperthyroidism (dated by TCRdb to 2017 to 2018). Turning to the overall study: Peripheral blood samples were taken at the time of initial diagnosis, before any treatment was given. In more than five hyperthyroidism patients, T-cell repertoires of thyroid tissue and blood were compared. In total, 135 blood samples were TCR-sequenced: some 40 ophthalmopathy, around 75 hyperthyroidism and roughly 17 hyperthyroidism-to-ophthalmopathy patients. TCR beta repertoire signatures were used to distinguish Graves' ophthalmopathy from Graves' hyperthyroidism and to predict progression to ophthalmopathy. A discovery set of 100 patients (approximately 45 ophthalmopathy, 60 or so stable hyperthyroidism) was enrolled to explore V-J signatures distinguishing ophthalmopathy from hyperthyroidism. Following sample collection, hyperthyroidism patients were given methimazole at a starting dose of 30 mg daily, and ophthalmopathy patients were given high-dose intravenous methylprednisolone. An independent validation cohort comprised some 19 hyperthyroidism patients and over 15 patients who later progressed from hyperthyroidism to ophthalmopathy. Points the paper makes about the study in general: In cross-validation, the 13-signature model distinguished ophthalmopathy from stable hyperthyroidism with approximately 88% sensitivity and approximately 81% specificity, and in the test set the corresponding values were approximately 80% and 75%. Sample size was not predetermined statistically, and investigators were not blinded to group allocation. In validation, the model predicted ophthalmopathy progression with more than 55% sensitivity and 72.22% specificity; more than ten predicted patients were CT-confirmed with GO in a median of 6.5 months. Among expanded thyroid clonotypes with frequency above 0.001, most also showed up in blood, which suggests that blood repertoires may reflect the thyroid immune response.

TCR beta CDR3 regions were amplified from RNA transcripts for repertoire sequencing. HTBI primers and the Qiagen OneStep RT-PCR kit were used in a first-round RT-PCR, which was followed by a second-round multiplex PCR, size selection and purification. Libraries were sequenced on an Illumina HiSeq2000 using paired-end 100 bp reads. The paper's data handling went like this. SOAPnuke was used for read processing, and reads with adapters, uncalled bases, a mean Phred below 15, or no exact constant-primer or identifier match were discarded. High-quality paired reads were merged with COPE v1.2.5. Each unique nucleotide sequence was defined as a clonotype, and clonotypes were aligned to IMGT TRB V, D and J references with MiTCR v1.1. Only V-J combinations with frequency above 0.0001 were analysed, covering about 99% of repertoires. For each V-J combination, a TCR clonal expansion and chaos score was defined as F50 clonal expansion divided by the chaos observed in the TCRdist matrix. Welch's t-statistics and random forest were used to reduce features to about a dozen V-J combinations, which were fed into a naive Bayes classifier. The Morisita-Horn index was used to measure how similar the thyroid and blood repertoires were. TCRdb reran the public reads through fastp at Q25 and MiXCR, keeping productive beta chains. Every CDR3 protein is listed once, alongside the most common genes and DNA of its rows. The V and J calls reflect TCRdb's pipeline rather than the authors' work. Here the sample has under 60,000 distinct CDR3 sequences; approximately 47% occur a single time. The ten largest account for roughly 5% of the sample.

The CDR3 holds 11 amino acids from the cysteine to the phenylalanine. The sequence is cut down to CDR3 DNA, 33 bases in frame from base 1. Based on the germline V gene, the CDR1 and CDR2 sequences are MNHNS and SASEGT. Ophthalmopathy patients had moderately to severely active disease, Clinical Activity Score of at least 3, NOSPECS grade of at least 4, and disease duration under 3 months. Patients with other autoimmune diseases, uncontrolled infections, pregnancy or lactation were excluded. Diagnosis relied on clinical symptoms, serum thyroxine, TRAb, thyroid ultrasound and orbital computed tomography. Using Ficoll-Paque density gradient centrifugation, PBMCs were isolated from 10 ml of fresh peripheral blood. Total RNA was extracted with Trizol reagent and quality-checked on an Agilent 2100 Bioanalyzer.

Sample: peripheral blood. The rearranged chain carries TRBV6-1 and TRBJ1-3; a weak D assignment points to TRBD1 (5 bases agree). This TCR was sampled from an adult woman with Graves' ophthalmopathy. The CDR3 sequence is CASIRLDTIHF. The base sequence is TGTGCCAGCATCCGCCTGGACACCATACACTTT.